The subject of this entry is one T cell receptor (beta chain). The antigen is unknown. Germline assignment: CDR1 SGHTA and CDR2 FQGNSA. Trimming cost V 4 bases and J 3 bases, with 15 bases left between them. This CDR3 is built from 16 residues. This record comes from a study of vaccination and CD4 T cells after COVID-19. Treatment indicated: roughly nine-day PBMC culture with coronavirus spike peptide pools or control peptides (ViraFEST assay). Sequencing of cultured CD4+ T cell DNA used the Oncomine TCR Beta short-read assay. TCRdb called the PCR reads again in MiXCR, with one record for every CDR3 protein. In the table there are approximately 10,000 distinct CDR3 sequences, roughly 58% of which are singletons.

The rearrangement links TRBV7-2 to TRBJ2-2; D may be TRBD1 (5 bases). The source is a human donor who had recovered from COVID-19. The sequencing sample was made of CD4+ T cells from blood, cultured in vitro. CDR3 coding DNA: TGTGCCAGCAGCTCAAATCCAGGGCGGCACACCGGGGAGCTGTTTTTT. This translates into CASSSNPGRHTGELFF.